This record concerns one T cell receptor beta chain sequence. The source of the sample is a study of early T cells in non-severe SARS-CoV-2 infection. V lost 5 bases to trimming and J lost 1 base, with 21 bases between them. Germline V gene sequence: CDR1 MNHEY, CDR2 SVGAGI. This CDR3 spans 17 amino acids. TCRdb re-derived calls from the 5' RACE reads in MiXCR, one entry per CDR3 protein. The table shows roughly 97,000 distinct CDR3 sequences, with 11% occurring only once. The chain uses TRBV6-5 and TRBJ2-7; a weak D match, TRBD1 (6 bases). This sequence originates from an adult who was a healthcare worker with PCR-confirmed SARS-CoV-2 infection or an uninfected control (not recorded which). Sample: whole blood, taken at baseline. The CDR3 region has the DNA TGTGCCAGCAGTCCGCCCACAGGGACGGCAAGGTCCTACGAGCAGTACTTC. It codes for CASSPPTGTARSYEQYF.